A single TCR beta chain is shown here with its context. Its antigen is as yet unknown. This sample is part of a study of CXCR3-negative and CXCR3-positive naive CD8 T cells. Regarding the study as a whole: Naive cells that were CXCR3-negative or CXCR3-positive used TRBV-TRBJ genes alike, while memory cells diverged. More hydrophobic TRB CDR3s were found in CXCR3-positive naive cells than in CXCR3-negative naive cells. Most assays were run on fresh PBMCs (CXCR3 expression partially decreased after cryopreservation).

The CDR3 loop spans 14 amino acids. Germline V lookup: CDR1 SSHAT, CDR2 FNYEAQ (reference sequence). The study made its TRB cDNA libraries by 5' RACE, adding UMI labels. One entry per CDR3 protein, without DNA, is what TCRdb gives after re-calling the 5' RACE reads. This listing includes over 70,000 distinct CDR3 sequences. The sequence derives from a human donor in good health. Some clones in this sample may be carry-over from other donors' samples. The specimen was naive CXCR3- CD8+ T cells from blood. Regarding subset: CD45RO-CCR7+CD27+CD95- naive CD8+ T cells lacking CXCR3 (TNR3-). The chain has TRBV7-7 and TRBJ2-7; TCRdb's D gene call, TRBD1, goes unchecked for lack of DNA. The CDR3 reads CASSPAGRVDEQYF. The full variable domain, completed using reference TRBV7-7 and TRBJ2-7, is GAGVSQSPRYKVTKRGQDVTLRCDPISSHATLYWYQQALGQGPEFLTYFNYEAQPDKSGLPSDRFSAERPEGSISTLTIQRTEQRDSAMYRCASSPAGRVDEQYFGPGTRLTVT.